The 26 T cell receptor beta chains listed next were all sequenced from one sample in a study of T cells after yellow fever vaccination. TCRdb redid the calling of the 5' RACE reads with MiXCR, one entry per CDR3 protein. Of hundreds of thousands of distinct CDR3 sequences listed, roughly a sixth are singletons. The starting material was PBMCs, obtained before the yellow fever booster vaccination. The receptors derive from a man aged 18 to 30 who received the YFV17D yellow fever vaccine.

Only one count was recorded for this clonotype. The V gene is TRBV15, the J gene TRBJ1-1, with D uncertain. The germline V gene encodes CDR1 LNHNV and CDR2 YYDKDF (reference sequence). The V end lost 0 bases, the J end lost 0 bases, and 5 bases lay between the germline ends. The CDR3 consists of 14 residues. The CDR3 nucleotides are TGTGCCACCAGCAGAGACAGGATGAACACTGAAGCTTTCTTT. Amino acids: CATSRDRMNTEAFF.

This clonotype was seen a few times. The chain joins TRBV4-1 to TRBJ2-5; a weak D match, TRBD1 (6 bases). Trimming shortened V by 2 bases and J by 5 bases, and 12 bases separated the two germline ends. CDR3 length: 14 residues. The germline V gene encodes CDR1 MGHRA and CDR2 YSYEKL. For the CDR3, the DNA is TGCGCCAGCAGCCAATCGACAGGCGAGGAGACCCAGTACTTC. Translating gives CASSQSTGEETQYF.

The chain links TRBV29-1 to TRBJ1-1; D is undetermined. CDR1 is SQVTM, CDR2 ANQGSEA, per germline. The CDR3 has 13 residues. With 8 bases removed from V and 3 bases from J, the gap between germline ends came to 16 bases. The CDR3 DNA follows: TGCAGCTACCAAGCCGCGGGATACACTGAAGCTTTCTTT. Protein sequence: CSYQAAGYTEAFF.

The chain combines TRBV6-5 with TRBJ1-2, with 11 bases identical to TRBD1. This CDR3 contains 14 residues. Looked up from germline, CDR1 is MNHEY and CDR2 is SVGAGI. V gave up 2 bases and J gave up 5 bases; unmatched junction bases: 1. DNA of the CDR3: TGTGCCAGCAGTTACGGGACAGGGGGTTATGGCTACACCTTC. Protein product: CASSYGTGGYGYTF.

This rearrangement joins TRBV28 to TRBJ1-2, with 8 bases fitting TRBD1. Trimming at V came to 3 bases and at J to 1 base, leaving 4 bases not matched to a gene. The length of the CDR3 is 15 residues. Germline V gene sequence: CDR1 MDHEN, CDR2 SYDVKM. The CDR3 is CASSFQGASNYGYTF. The CDR3 DNA reads TGTGCCAGCAGTTTCCAGGGGGCGAGTAACTATGGCTACACCTTC.

This clonotype was detected a few times. The chain employs TRBV5-6 and TRBJ1-5, with D perhaps TRBD1 (5 bases). This CDR3 has 16 residues. CDR1 and CDR2 from the germline V gene are SGHDT and YYEEEE. Trimming removed 2 bases at V and 7 bases at J, with 19 bases between. CDR3 residues: CASSFRVGGFRQPQHF. The CDR3 DNA reads as TGTGCCAGCAGCTTCAGGGTTGGAGGGTTCAGGCAGCCCCAGCATTTT.

The chain employs TRBV5-1 and TRBJ1-3; 8 bases are a match to TRBD1. Unmatched junction bases numbered 6, after V lost 4 bases and J lost 3 bases. CDR1 and CDR2 from the germline V gene are SGHRS and YFSETQ. This CDR3 has 15 amino acids. In DNA form, the CDR3 reads TGCGCCAGCAGCCTGGACAGGGCTCATGGAAACACCATATATTTT. It specifies CASSLDRAHGNTIYF.

This clonotype was seen a handful of times. CDR3: CASSSPGTLGIEQFF. The DNA for the CDR3 is TGTGCCAGTAGTAGCCCCGGGACCCTGGGGATTGAGCAGTTCTTC. This chain uses TRBV19 with TRBJ2-1; D is perhaps TRBD1 or TRBD2 (5 bases each). Trimming shortened V by 4 bases and J by 9 bases, and 19 bases separated the two germline ends. The CDR3 is made up of 15 amino acids. Germline CDR1 LNHDA, CDR2 SQIVND (reference sequence).

This clonotype was seen a few times. The chain uses TRBV9 and TRBJ1-1; D is undetermined. Germline CDR1 and CDR2: SGDLS and YYNGEE. V lost 0 bases and J 1 base, leaving 7 bases between the germline ends. The CDR3 totals 14 residues. CDR3 bases: TGTGCCAGCAGCGTAGGTCCAGAGAACACTGAAGCTTTCTTT. It translates to CASSVGPENTEAFF.

This clonotype has just a few counts. The chain combines TRBV3-1 with TRBJ1-2; D possibly corresponds to TRBD1 (6 bases). Germline CDR1 LGHDT, CDR2 YNNKEL (reference sequence). The CDR3 consists of 16 residues. V was clipped by 2 bases and J by 5 bases, with 18 bases between them. The CDR3 DNA reads as TGTGCCAGCAGCCAATTCCGGGACATTCCCGATTATGGCTACACCTTC. Residues: CASSQFRDIPDYGYTF.

This clonotype has a count of ten or more. The chain recombines TRBV29-1 with TRBJ2-3; 8 bases match TRBD2. Losses at the gene ends were 1 base for V and 7 bases for J; bases not matched to a gene: 4. The CDR3 runs 13 residues. Germline CDR1 SQVTM, CDR2 ANQGSEA. In nucleotides, the CDR3 is TGCAGCGTTGAAGGGACTAGCAAATATACGCAGTATTTT. This gives the protein CSVEGTSKYTQYF.

The chain links TRBV4-1 to TRBJ2-7; D remains ambiguous. In germline, CDR1 is MGHRA, CDR2 YSYEKL. V gave up 3 bases and J gave up 3 bases, with 12 bases separating them. This CDR3 contains 14 residues. Here the CDR3 DNA reads TGCGCCAGCAGCCACGGTACGGAAGACTACGAGCAGTACTTC. It translates to CASSHGTEDYEQYF.

The chain couples TRBV5-1 to TRBJ2-1; perhaps TRBD1 as D (5 bases). The CDR3 totals 15 residues. Germline V gene sequence: CDR1 SGHRS, CDR2 YFSETQ. V was trimmed by 3 bases and J by 8 bases, leaving 18 bases between them. The CDR3 reads CASSSDTRLWDEQFF. In DNA form, the CDR3 reads TGCGCCAGCAGCTCGGACACCCGCCTTTGGGATGAGCAGTTCTTC.

This clonotype showed up just a few times. This chain links TRBV10-1 with TRBJ2-2, with a weak D call TRBD1 (6 bases). The CDR3 contains 12 residues. Germline V gene sequence: CDR1 WNHNN, CDR2 SYGVQD (reference sequence). Trimming removed 7 bases at V and 6 bases at J, with 9 bases between. CDR3 in DNA: TGCGCCAGCATGTCAGGGGCCGGGGAGCTGTTTTTT. This codes for CASMSGAGELFF.

There are a few counts of this clonotype. The CDR3 protein is CASSLEGFSTDTQYF. The CDR3 region has the DNA TGTGCCAGCAGCTTAGAGGGTTTTAGCACAGATACGCAGTATTTT. This sequence joins TRBV7-8 and TRBJ2-3; D is unclear. Trimming stripped 1 base from V and 0 bases from J, with 8 bases between. In germline, CDR1 is SGHVS, CDR2 FQNEAQ. There are 15 residues in the CDR3.

V is TRBV6-5 and J is TRBJ2-7; a possible D gene is TRBD1 (6 bases). The CDR3 length is 17 residues. Trimming removed 8 bases from V and 2 bases from J, with 25 bases in between. Germline V CDR1 and CDR2: MNHEY, SVGAGI. CDR3 sequence reads: CASGQAGVVVRPYEQYF. The CDR3 bases are TGTGCCAGCGGTCAGGCAGGGGTTGTGGTCCGGCCCTACGAGCAGTACTTC.

V is TRBV6-5 and J is TRBJ1-1; D not certain. The CDR3 length is 13 residues. Looked up from germline, CDR1 is MNHEY and CDR2 is SVGAGI. V dropped 6 bases and J dropped 1 base, with 9 bases sitting between them. The CDR3 coding sequence is TGTGCCAGCAGACCCCGTCGGAACACTGAAGCTTTCTTT. Its protein is CASRPRRNTEAFF.

This clonotype was counted many times. This chain joins TRBV27 and TRBJ1-1; D possibly corresponds to TRBD1 (5 bases). The germline gives CDR1 MNHEY, CDR2 SMNVEV (reference sequence). The CDR3 totals 16 residues. V shed 0 bases and J shed 5 bases, with 16 bases lying between them. This chain's CDR3 is CASSLSTSMGGTEAFF. CDR3 in DNA: TGTGCCAGCAGTTTATCTACCTCTATGGGGGGAACTGAAGCTTTCTTT.

In its sample, this clonotype was seen a few times. This chain links TRBV7-9 with TRBJ2-3; the D gene is possibly TRBD1 (6 bases). Between the trimmed V and J ends, which lost 5 bases and 1 base, there was a span of 22 bases. The CDR3 consists of 18 residues. Per germline, CDR1 SEHNR and CDR2 FQNEAQ (reference sequence). CDR3: CASSPAGDVFFGTDTQYF. For the CDR3, the DNA is TGTGCCAGCAGCCCCGCAGGGGACGTGTTCTTTGGCACAGATACGCAGTATTTT.

This clonotype was found a few times. The chain is built from TRBV7-2 and TRBJ2-1; 10 bases align to TRBD1. Germline trimming cut 8 bases from V and 9 bases from J; bases unmatched to any gene: 16. CDR1 and CDR2 (germline): SGHTA, FQGNSA. The CDR3 is 16 residues long. Here the CDR3 reads CASPTPRDRGLCEQFF. CDR3 DNA: TGTGCCAGCCCCACCCCCCGGGACAGGGGATTGTGTGAGCAGTTCTTC.

This clonotype was seen more than once but under ten times. CDR3 bases: TGCGCCAGCAGCCAAGGAATAGCGGGGGGGCCAGATACGCAGTATTTT. Its protein product is CASSQGIAGGPDTQYF. The chain uses TRBV4-1 and TRBJ2-3; the match to TRBD2 covers 11 bases. The CDR3 is 16 residues long. V trimming: 1 base; J trimming: 4 bases; junction bases outside the gene matches: 4. Germline lookup yields CDR1 MGHRA and CDR2 YSYEKL.

The chain has TRBV6-1 and TRBJ2-7; the D gene is possibly TRBD2 (6 bases). This CDR3 comprises 14 residues. V was trimmed by 6 bases and J by 0 bases, leaving 12 bases between them. Germline CDR1 reads MNHNS; CDR2 reads SASEGT. The CDR3 DNA reads TGTGCCAGCAGGGAGGGCCCTAACTCCTACGAGCAGTACGTC. It encodes CASREGPNSYEQYV.

In this sample, this clonotype turned up a few times. The chain carries TRBV12-3 or TRBV12-4 and TRBJ2-4, with 8 bases lining up with TRBD2. This CDR3 spans 15 amino acids. V lost 5 bases to trimming and J lost 3 bases; unmatched junction nucleotides: 6. The DNA for the CDR3 is TGTGCCAGCAGTACCCGGGGGGGCGGCAAAAACATTCAGTACTTC. This gives the protein CASSTRGGGKNIQYF.

This clonotype came up a few times. The V and J genes are TRBV4-2 and TRBJ2-4, with D possibly TRBD1 on 5 matching bases. Trimming stripped 5 bases from V and 5 bases from J, with 22 bases between. This CDR3 contains 17 residues. CDR1 is LGHNA, CDR2 YNFKEQ, per germline. The CDR3 sequence: CASSRPLDTTTQNIQYF. The CDR3 DNA follows: TGTGCCAGCAGCAGACCCCTGGACACTACCACCCAAAACATTCAGTACTTC.

This clonotype occurred a few times. The chain is built from TRBV7-2 and TRBJ2-5; TRBD1 aligns across 8 bases. Germline V gene sequence: CDR1 SGHTA, CDR2 FQGNSA. J was trimmed by 6 bases and V by 2 bases; bases with no gene match: 14. The CDR3 runs 17 residues. The CDR3 sequence: CASSLYGVQGETKTQYF. As DNA, the CDR3 is TGTGCCAGCAGCTTATACGGCGTACAGGGGGAGACGAAGACCCAGTACTTC.

This clonotype has a handful of counts. The rearrangement links TRBV5-1 to TRBJ2-5; 10 bases are a match to TRBD2. The CDR3 covers 18 residues. J lost 2 bases, V lost 2 bases, and 12 bases had no gene match. Looked up from germline, CDR1 is SGHRS and CDR2 is YFSETQ. CDR3 region: CASSFPSSGGAWQETQYF. CDR3 sequence (DNA): TGCGCCAGCAGCTTCCCGAGCAGCGGGGGGGCTTGGCAAGAGACCCAGTACTTC.